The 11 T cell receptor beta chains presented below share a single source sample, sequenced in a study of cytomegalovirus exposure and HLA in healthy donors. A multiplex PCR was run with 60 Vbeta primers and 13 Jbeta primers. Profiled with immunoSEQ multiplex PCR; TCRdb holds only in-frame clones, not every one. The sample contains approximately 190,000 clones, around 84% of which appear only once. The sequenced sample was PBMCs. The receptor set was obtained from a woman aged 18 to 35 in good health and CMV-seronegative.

The CDR3 bases are TGTGCCAGCAGTCCGCCGGGACTAGCGGGAGATATTGAGCAGTTCTTC. Its translation: CASSPPGLAGDIEQFF. The gene calls are TRBV28 and TRBJ2-1; 14 bases are shared with TRBD2. V lost 5 bases and J lost 9; bases outside the gene matches: 9. Germline CDR1 MDHEN, CDR2 SYDVKM. The CDR3 length is 16 residues.

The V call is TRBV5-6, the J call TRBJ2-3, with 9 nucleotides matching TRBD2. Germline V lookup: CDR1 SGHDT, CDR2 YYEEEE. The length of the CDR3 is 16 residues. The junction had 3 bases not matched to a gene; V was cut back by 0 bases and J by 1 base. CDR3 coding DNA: TGTGCCAGCAGCTTGGAACTAGCGGGCCGCACAGATACGCAGTATTTT. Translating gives CASSLELAGRTDTQYF.

In DNA form, the CDR3 reads TGTGCCAGCAGCTTAGAACAGTACACTGAAGCTTTCTTT. The encoded protein is CASSLEQYTEAFF. This rearrangement joins TRBV7-2 to TRBJ1-1; D is ambiguous. The CDR3 consists of 13 residues. Trimming left V 1 base short and J 3 bases short, with 6 bases between. CDR1 is SGHTA, CDR2 FQGNSA, per germline.

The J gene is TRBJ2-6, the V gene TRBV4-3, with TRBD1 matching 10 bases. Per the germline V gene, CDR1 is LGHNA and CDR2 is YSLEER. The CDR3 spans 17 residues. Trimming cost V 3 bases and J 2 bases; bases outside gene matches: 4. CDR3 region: CASSHGTGVTGANVLTF. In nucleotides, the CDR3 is TGCGCCAGCAGCCACGGGACAGGGGTCACTGGGGCCAACGTCCTGACTTTC.

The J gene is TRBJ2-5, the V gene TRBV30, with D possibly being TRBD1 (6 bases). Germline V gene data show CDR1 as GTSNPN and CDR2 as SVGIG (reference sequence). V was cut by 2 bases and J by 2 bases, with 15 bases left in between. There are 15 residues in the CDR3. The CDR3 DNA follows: TGTGCCTGGAGTCCTGGACAGTCTCCACAAGAGACCCAGTACTTC. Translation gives CAWSPGQSPQETQYF.

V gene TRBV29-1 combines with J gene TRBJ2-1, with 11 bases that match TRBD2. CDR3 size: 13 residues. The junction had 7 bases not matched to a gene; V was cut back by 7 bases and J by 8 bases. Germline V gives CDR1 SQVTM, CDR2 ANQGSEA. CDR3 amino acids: CSATLAGGDEQFF. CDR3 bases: TGCAGCGCGACTTTAGCGGGAGGGGATGAGCAGTTCTTC.

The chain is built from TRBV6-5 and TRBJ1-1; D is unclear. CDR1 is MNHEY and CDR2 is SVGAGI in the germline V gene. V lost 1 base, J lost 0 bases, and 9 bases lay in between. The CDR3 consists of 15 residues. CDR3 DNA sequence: TGTGCCAGCAGTTACTTTGGGCCCATGAACACTGAAGCTTTCTTT. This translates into CASSYFGPMNTEAFF.

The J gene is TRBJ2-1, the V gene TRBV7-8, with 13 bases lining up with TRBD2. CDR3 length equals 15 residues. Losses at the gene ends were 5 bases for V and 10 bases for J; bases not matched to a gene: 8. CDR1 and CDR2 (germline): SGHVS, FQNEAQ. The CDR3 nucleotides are TGTGCCAGCAGCCCAAAATTACTAGCGGGAGGGGAGCAGTTCTTC. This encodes CASSPKLLAGGEQFF.

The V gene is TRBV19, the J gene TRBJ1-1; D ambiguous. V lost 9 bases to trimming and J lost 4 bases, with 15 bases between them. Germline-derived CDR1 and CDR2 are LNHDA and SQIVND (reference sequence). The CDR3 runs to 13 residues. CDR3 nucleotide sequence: TGTGCCAGCCTCGACAAGCCGTTCACTGAAGCTTTCTTT. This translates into CASLDKPFTEAFF.

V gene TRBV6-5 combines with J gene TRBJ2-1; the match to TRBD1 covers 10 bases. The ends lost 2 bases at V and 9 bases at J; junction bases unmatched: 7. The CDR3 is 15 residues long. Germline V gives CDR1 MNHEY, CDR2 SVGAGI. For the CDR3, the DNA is TGTGCCAGCAGTTACGGGGGGACAGGGGAGTTTGAGCAGTTCTTC. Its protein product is CASSYGGTGEFEQFF.

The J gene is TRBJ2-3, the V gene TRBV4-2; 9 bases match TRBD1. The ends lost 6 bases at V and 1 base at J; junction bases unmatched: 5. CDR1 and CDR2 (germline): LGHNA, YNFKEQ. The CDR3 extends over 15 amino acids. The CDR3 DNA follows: TGTGCCAGCAGGAGGACAGGGGCCGGCACAGATACGCAGTATTTT. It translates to CASRRTGAGTDTQYF.